This T cell receptor beta chain was sequenced in a study of blood T cell repertoires in COVID-19. Whole-study context: Collection of acute and convalescent COVID-19 samples took place in the United States, Italy and Spain. The cDNA or gDNA used as material had been derived from T cells, B-cell-depleted T cells, or PBMCs.

The CDR3 extends over 16 amino acids. V was clipped by 7 bases and J by 6 bases, with 23 bases between them. Germline-derived CDR1 and CDR2 are KGHDR and SFDVKD. In the original processing: By means of reference gene primer amplification, nucleated cell counts were estimated. TCRdb's table, derived via immunoSEQ multiplex PCR, lists solely in-frame clones and lacks some. V and J calls plus clone size are reproduced from that table; the DNA served to infer D and trimming. This sample carries about 120,000 clones, around 86% of them seen once, and the ten largest clones take 30%. Source material: peripheral blood. The chain links TRBV24-1 to TRBJ1-2, with D possibly matching TRBD1 (6 bases). This TCR derives from a woman between 65 and 79 years old with acute or convalescent COVID-19. In DNA, the CDR3 is TGTGCCACCAGCGAAGCCCCAACAGCAGGGGCGAATGGCTACACCTTC. This codes for CATSEAPTAGANGYTF.